The 9 T cell receptor beta chains reported below all come from one sample, sequenced in a study of identical twins. TCRdb reprocessed the 5' RACE reads via MiXCR and lists one record per CDR3 protein. The sample records more than 1.5 million distinct CDR3 sequences, around a third being singletons. Sequencing was carried out using cord blood. The receptors originated from a newborn girl in good health.

The table lists this clonotype with a few counts. The chain carries TRBV5-1 and TRBJ2-6; 7 bases map to TRBD1. The germline CDR1 and CDR2 sequences are SGHRS and YFSETQ. The CDR3 is 15 residues long. The J segment lost 4 bases and the V segment lost 3 bases, leaving 4 bases of the junction unmatched. The CDR3 loop is CASSSTGVGANVLTF. The DNA of the CDR3 is TGCGCCAGCAGCTCTACAGGGGTCGGGGCCAACGTCCTGACTTTC.

This clonotype was found a few times. This chain joins TRBV11-2 and TRBJ1-1, with D unresolved. The V end lost 5 bases, the J end lost 1 base, and 8 bases lay between the germline ends. In germline, CDR1 is SGHAT, CDR2 FQNNGV. This CDR3 has 13 residues. The CDR3 nucleotides are TGTGCCAGCAGCCATTACAAGAACACTGAAGCTTTCTTT. It is translated as CASSHYKNTEAFF.

This CDR3 reads CAIRPNRGTEAFF. CDR3 sequence (DNA): TGTGCCATCAGACCCAACAGGGGAACTGAAGCTTTCTTT. V is TRBV10-3 and J is TRBJ1-1, with TRBD1 identical over 7 bases. Losses at the gene ends were 6 bases for V and 5 bases for J; bases not matched to a gene: 6. This CDR3 has 13 residues. Germline assignment: CDR1 ENHRY and CDR2 SYGVKD.

This CDR3 reads CATSDPPGQGEVTDTQYF. The DNA for the CDR3 is TGTGCCACCAGTGACCCCCCCGGACAGGGGGAGGTCACAGATACGCAGTATTTT. The chain is built from TRBV24-1 and TRBJ2-3, with 10 positions matching TRBD1. V was clipped by 4 bases and J by 2 bases; unmatched bases: 11. There are 18 residues in the CDR3. CDR1 is KGHDR and CDR2 is SFDVKD in the germline V gene.

This chain joins TRBV21-1 and TRBJ2-7; no check of the table's D call, TRBD2, against the DNA was made. TRBV21-1 counts as a pseudogene. The CDR3 length is 18 residues. For the CDR3, the DNA is TGTGCCAGCGGCAAAGGCCTTCGGGGCGGGAGAAGGTTCTACGAGCAGTACTTC. Its translation is CASGKGLRGGRRFYEQYF.

The chain employs TRBV9 and TRBJ2-7; D gene ambiguous. This CDR3 contains 15 residues. Germline V CDR1 and CDR2: SGDLS, YYNGEE. Trimming cost V 0 bases and J 7 bases, with 17 bases left between them. CDR3 DNA: TGTGCCAGCAGCGTAGGGGCAACGGTCCCCAATGAGCAGTACTTC. Encoded protein: CASSVGATVPNEQYF.

This clonotype came up a few times. V usage is TRBV2 and J usage is TRBJ1-2; TRBD1 matches 7 bases. The CDR3 sequence is 15 residues long. Germline V gene data show CDR1 as SNHLY and CDR2 as FYNNEI. The ends lost 7 bases at V and 4 bases at J; junction bases unmatched: 12. The CDR3 nucleotides read TGTGCCAGCAACCTACAGGGGCTCCTACCCTATGGCTACACCTTC. Its protein product is CASNLQGLLPYGYTF. Looking up the rest from reference TRBV2 and TRBJ1-2 gives the full variable domain: EPEVTQTPSHQVTQMGQEVILRCVPISNHLYFYWYRQILGQKVEFLVSFYNNEISEKSEIFDDQFSVERPDGSNFTLKIRSTKLEDSAMYFCASNLQGLLPYGYTFGSGTRLTVV.

V and J are TRBV14 and TRBJ2-7; no clear D gene. Germline V lookup: CDR1 SGHDN, CDR2 FVKESK. The CDR3 is made up of 14 amino acids. Deletions cut 1 base from V and 2 bases from J, with 9 bases between. CDR3 loop: CASSQGGIPYEQYF. The CDR3 DNA follows: TGTGCCAGCAGCCAAGGAGGCATCCCCTACGAGCAGTACTTC. Variable domain in full (rest from reference TRBV14 and TRBJ2-7): EAGVTQFPSHSVIEKGQTVTLRCDPISGHDNLYWYRRVMGKEIKFLLHFVKESKQDESGMPNNRFLAERTGGTYSTLKVQPAELEDSGVYFCASSQGGIPYEQYFGPGTRLTVT.

The chain combines TRBV20-1 with TRBJ2-3, with a tentative D call TRBD2 (7 bases). CDR1 and CDR2 from the germline V gene are DFQATT and SNEGSKA (reference sequence). The CDR3 contains 14 residues. V dropped 3 bases and J dropped 3 bases, with 13 bases sitting between them. As DNA, the CDR3 is TGCAGTGCTAGTGACGGGGGGCCTACAGATACGCAGTATTTT. It encodes CSASDGGPTDTQYF.